A selection of T cell receptor beta chains follows, all from one sample in a study of cytomegalovirus exposure and HLA in healthy donors. Only in-frame clones appear in the TCRdb table, and some are missing; sequencing was by immunoSEQ multiplex PCR. The sample holds 200,000 to 300,000 clones; roughly four fifths are singletons and the top ten take 1.5% to 2.5%. Input material: PBMCs. These receptor sequences come from a middle-aged woman in good health and CMV-seropositive. CDR3s leave out the opening cysteine and the closing phenylalanine or tryptophan.

J	V	CDR3
TRBJ2-1	TRBV7-3	ASSLDRHNEQF
TRBJ2-1	TRBV4-3	ASSQYRGDEQF
TRBJ2-1	TRBV30	AWSVHVGLGNEQF
TRBJ2-1	TRBV27	ASSPDRGRTSNEQF
TRBJ1-3	TRBV7-6	ASSFGLGSSGNTIY
TRBJ2-7	TRBV7-6	ASSSGPGQDYYEQY
TRBJ2-1	TRBV29-1	SGGGFGEQF
TRBJ1-2	TRBV7-9	SSSQQAGTATYGYT
TRBJ1-2	TRBV7-8	ASSLGDRGDGYT
TRBJ1-3	TRBV10-3	AISEAGTGNTIY
TRBJ2-1	TRBV11-3	ASSQTGANEQF
TRBJ1-5	TRBV5-6	ASSWGGGAEPQH
TRBJ1-1	TRBV7-9	ASSLDLNTEAF
TRBJ1-4	TRBV7-2	ASSTPGQGEGGKLF
TRBJ2-2	TRBV15	ATSRGLAGPGITGELF
TRBJ2-5	TRBV6-1	ASSDGVRETQY
TRBJ1-6	TRBV28	ASSPTRGTALYSPLH
TRBJ2-1	TRBV6-4	ASSDSHRTSYNEQF
TRBJ2-7	TRBV2	ASSEPGQGSYEQY
TRBJ1-2	TRBV27	ASSADMTHNYGYT
TRBJ1-5	TRBV18	ASSPPAAGAWQPQH
TRBJ2-7	TRBV29-1	SVRTGQGAVYEQY
TRBJ1-1	TRBV6-6	ASSYSRTTEAF
TRBJ2-1	TRBV5-1	ASSLVVFRDNEQL
TRBJ1-1	TRBV27	ASSRSWGVNTEAF
TRBJ2-1	TRBV29-1	SERQSGIGNEQF
TRBJ1-4	TRBV18	ASSQGQGGEKLF
TRBJ2-1	TRBV30	AWGYRDSYNEQF
TRBJ2-7	TRBV7-2	ASSLSQIYEQY
TRBJ1-1	TRBV6-5	ASSYSGWNTEAF
TRBJ1-2	TRBV28	ASSSTGGAYGYT
TRBJ2-7	TRBV30	AWSVRLGEQY
TRBJ2-2	TRBV27	ASRTGSTGELF
TRBJ2-7	TRBV7-2	ASSSHDGGFREQY